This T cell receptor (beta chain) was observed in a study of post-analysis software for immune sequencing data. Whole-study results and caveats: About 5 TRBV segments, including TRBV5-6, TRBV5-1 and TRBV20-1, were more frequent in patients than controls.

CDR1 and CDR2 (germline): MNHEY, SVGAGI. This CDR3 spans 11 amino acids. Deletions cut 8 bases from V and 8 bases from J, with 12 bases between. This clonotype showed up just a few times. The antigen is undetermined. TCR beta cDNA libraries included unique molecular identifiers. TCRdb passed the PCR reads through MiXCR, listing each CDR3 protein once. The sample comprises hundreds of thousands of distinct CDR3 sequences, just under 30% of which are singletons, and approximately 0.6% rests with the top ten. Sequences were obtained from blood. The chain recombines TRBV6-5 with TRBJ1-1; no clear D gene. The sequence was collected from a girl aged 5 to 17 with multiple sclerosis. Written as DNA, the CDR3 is TGTGCCAGCGCTCCCCCATTCGAAGCTTTCTTT. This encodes CASAPPFEAFF.